This TCR beta chain is from a study of blood T cell repertoires in COVID-19. Repertoires were generated with immunoSEQ multiplex PCR, while TCRdb's copy carries only in-frame clones and drops some. The sample contains 150,000 to 200,000 clones, 70% to 90% of which appear only once. V lost 0 bases and J lost 2, with 12 bases in between. Germline V gene data show CDR1 as SGDLS and CDR2 as YYNGEE. The CDR3 is 16 residues long. Sample: peripheral blood. This clonotype originated in a man younger than 30 who had recovered from COVID-19. The chain recombines TRBV9 with TRBJ2-1; the D gene is possibly TRBD2 (5 bases). The CDR3 coding sequence is TGTGCCAGCAGCGTAGGGATGCTGGGAGCCTACAATGAGCAGTTCTTC. This sequence encodes CASSVGMLGAYNEQFF.